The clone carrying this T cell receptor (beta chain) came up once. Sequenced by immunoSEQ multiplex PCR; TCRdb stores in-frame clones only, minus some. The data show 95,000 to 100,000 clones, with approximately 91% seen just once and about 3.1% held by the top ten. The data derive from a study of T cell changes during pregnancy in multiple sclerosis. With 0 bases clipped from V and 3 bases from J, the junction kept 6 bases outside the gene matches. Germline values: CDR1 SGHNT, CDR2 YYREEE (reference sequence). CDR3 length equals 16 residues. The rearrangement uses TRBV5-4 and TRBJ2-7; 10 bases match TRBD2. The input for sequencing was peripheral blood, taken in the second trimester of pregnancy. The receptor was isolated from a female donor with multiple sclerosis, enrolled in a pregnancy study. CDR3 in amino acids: CASSLALSGRNYEQYF. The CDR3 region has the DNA TGTGCCAGCAGCTTGGCCCTTAGCGGGAGGAACTACGAGCAGTACTTC. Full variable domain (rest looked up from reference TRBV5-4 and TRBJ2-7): ETGVTQSPTHLIKTRGQQVTLRCSSQSGHNTVSWYQQALGQGPQFIFQYYREEENGRGNFPPRFSGLQFPNYSSELNVNALELDDSALYLCASSLALSGRNYEQYFGPGTRLTVT.